Listed here is a single TCR beta chain. Its antigen is still unknown. This specimen belongs to a study of CD8 T cells in ankylosing spondylitis. CDR1 and CDR2 (germline): SGDLS, YYNGEE. The junction had 6 bases not matched to a gene; V was cut back by 0 bases and J by 1 base. The CDR3 covers 17 residues. A single record per CDR3 protein comes from TCRdb applying MiXCR to the 5' RACE reads. The sample gives around 390,000 distinct CDR3 sequences, about a fifth of which show up once; roughly a sixth is in the top ten. Study-wide findings and caveats: Disease-associated clonotypes exhibited CD8+ identity and were relatively infrequent in peripheral blood. Some of these motif variants have turned up before, in reports on reactive arthritis synovial fluid and blood. The study identified a TCR beta motif of under ten highly homologous variants that appeared characteristic of ankylosing spondylitis blood.

This sequence was found in a male donor with ankylosing spondylitis. The chain carries TRBV9 and TRBJ2-2, with TRBD2 matching over 7 bases. The material sequenced was blood, either unsorted or a sorted T cell fraction (not recorded which). DNA of the CDR3: TGTGCCAGCAGCGTAGCTTTGGCGGGAGAGAACACCGGGGAGCTGTTTTTT. This encodes CASSVALAGENTGELFF.